Included here is one T cell receptor (beta chain) sequence, with context. This entry belongs to a study of radiotherapy plus CTLA-4 blockade in lung cancer. Assay: immunoSEQ multiplex PCR; the TCRdb copy retains only in-frame clones and omits some. The sample lists 85,000 to 90,000 clones; approximately 86% were seen once. Germline V gives CDR1 MGHRA, CDR2 YSYEKL. V was shortened by 2 bases and J by 5 bases, with 15 bases between the two germline ends. The CDR3 covers 16 residues. The sample consisted of peripheral blood, taken from a patient treated with radiotherapy plus ipilimumab. V gene TRBV4-1 combines with J gene TRBJ1-4, with no clear D. The source is a human donor with non-small cell lung cancer that progressed on radiotherapy plus ipilimumab. CDR3 residues: CASSQPKRQSNEKLFF. In nucleotides, the CDR3 is TGCGCCAGCAGCCAACCCAAGAGGCAGAGCAATGAAAAACTGTTTTTT.